The 22 T cell receptor beta chains reported below all come from one sample, sequenced in a study of Graves' ophthalmopathy and Graves' hyperthyroidism (dated by TCRdb to about 2018). The instrument was an Illumina HiSeq 2000. For repertoire sequencing, the TCR beta CDR3 regions were amplified from RNA transcripts. HTBI primers and the Qiagen OneStep RT-PCR kit were used in a first-round RT-PCR, which was followed by a second-round multiplex PCR, size selection and purification. TCRdb took the public reads, trimmed them with fastp at Q25, ran MiXCR for clone calling and kept in-frame beta chains. Rows with a matching CDR3 protein are joined into one entry that keeps the most common DNA and genes. This sample has about 400,000 distinct CDR3 sequences in its table, and around 19% of those were observed once. The top ten constitute 1.6% of the sample. Sequences were obtained from peripheral blood. The receptors stem from a woman younger than 35 with Graves' ophthalmopathy. Donor details come from another sample of the same person, matched by shared clones.

This clonotype was seen at least ten times. V usage is TRBV4-1 and J usage is TRBJ1-1, with D maybe TRBD1 (5 bases). The V end was cut by 4 bases, the J end by 5 bases, with 23 bases between. There are 17 residues in the CDR3. CDR1 MGHRA and CDR2 YSYEKL come from the germline V gene. The CDR3 sequence is CASSPSTTAGTVTEAFF. CDR3 nucleotide sequence: TGCGCCAGCAGCCCATCCACCACCGCAGGGACGGTGACTGAAGCTTTCTTT.

This sequence joins TRBV6-2 or TRBV6-3 and TRBJ2-5, with D possibly TRBD2 on 5 matching bases. This CDR3 spans 13 amino acids. V lost 4 bases and J lost 1, with 7 bases in between. CDR1 MNHEY and CDR2 SVGEGT come from the germline V gene. This CDR3 reads CASSFSVQETQYF. CDR3 nucleotide sequence: TGTGCCAGCAGTTTTAGCGTCCAAGAGACCCAGTACTTC.

This clonotype occurred many times. V is TRBV20-1 and J is TRBJ2-2; a weak D match, TRBD2 (5 bases). V was pared by 1 base and J by 4 bases, with 19 bases between. The CDR3 contains 17 residues. CDR1 DFQATT and CDR2 SNEGSKA come from the germline V gene (reference sequence). As DNA, the CDR3 is TGCAGTGCTAGAGCCTCTATGAGCGGATCACTCACCGGGGAGCTGTTTTTT. It specifies CSARASMSGSLTGELFF.

On this clonotype itself: The junction shows a germline mismatch at one end, possibly a read error. V is TRBV7-7 and J is TRBJ2-5; 7 nucleotides match TRBD2. Germline V lookup: CDR1 SSHAT, CDR2 FNYEAQ (reference sequence). This CDR3 is built from 16 residues. This chain's CDR3 is CASSLSSVGGSETQYF. CDR3 in DNA: TGTGCTAGCAGCTTAAGTTCCGTTGGCGGGAGTGAGACCCAGTACTTC.

The J gene is TRBJ2-7, the V gene TRBV6-2 or TRBV6-3; D may be TRBD2 (6 bases). V was pared by 8 bases and J by 0 bases, with 20 bases between. Germline CDR1 reads MNHEY; CDR2 reads SVGEGT. CDR3 size: 16 residues. This chain's CDR3 is CASEGRALGSSYEQYF. The CDR3 DNA sequence: TGTGCCAGCGAGGGCAGGGCCCTCGGGAGCTCCTACGAGCAGTACTTC.

This clonotype was counted ten times or more. The gene calls are TRBV15 and TRBJ2-7; the match to TRBD1 covers 11 bases. The V segment lost 2 bases and the J segment 5 bases; nucleotides outside the gene matches: 8. Germline V CDR1 and CDR2: LNHNV, YYDKDF (reference sequence). The CDR3 length is 16 residues. CDR3 coding DNA: TGTGCCACCAGCAGATCCCCGGGACAGGGGGTGGACGAGCAGTACTTC. Translation gives CATSRSPGQGVDEQYF. The full variable domain, completed using reference TRBV15 and TRBJ2-7, is DAMVIQNPRYQVTQFGKPVTLSCSQTLNHNVMYWYQQKSSQAPKLLFHYYDKDFNNEADTPDNFQSRRPNTSFCFLDIRSPGLGDTAMYLCATSRSPGQGVDEQYFGPGTRLTVT.

This clonotype was recorded at least ten times. The chain uses TRBV19 and TRBJ2-7, with D possibly TRBD1 on 6 matching bases. This CDR3 has 17 amino acids. Germline V lookup: CDR1 LNHDA, CDR2 SQIVND (reference sequence). Deletions cut 3 bases from V and 1 base from J, with 19 bases between. CDR3 protein: CASSINLGTLNSYEQYF. The CDR3 bases are TGTGCCAGTAGTATCAATTTGGGGACACTTAATTCCTACGAGCAGTACTTC.

The table lists this clonotype with many counts. V and J are TRBV20-1 and TRBJ2-7; D is perhaps TRBD2 (5 bases). V lost 3 bases and J lost 0, with 15 bases in between. Per the germline V gene, CDR1 is DFQATT and CDR2 is SNEGSKA (reference sequence). The length of the CDR3 is 15 residues. In DNA, the CDR3 is TGCAGTGCTAGGATGGTCGGGGAATTCTCCTACGAGCAGTACTTC. This translates into CSARMVGEFSYEQYF.

At least ten counts were recorded for this clonotype. The chain recombines TRBV11-2 with TRBJ2-5; perhaps TRBD2 as D (5 bases). Deletions cut 5 bases from V and 5 bases from J, with 24 bases between. From germline, CDR1 is SGHAT and CDR2 FQNNGV. The CDR3 runs 17 residues. This chain's CDR3 is CASSARILRLSRETQYF. The CDR3 region has the DNA TGTGCCAGCAGCGCCCGCATCCTCCGACTAAGCAGGGAGACCCAGTACTTC. The full variable domain, in which reference TRBV11-2 and TRBJ2-5 provide the parts outside the CDR3, is EAGVAQSPRYKIIEKRQSVAFWCNPISGHATLYWYQQILGQGPKLLIQFQNNGVVDDSQLPKDRFSAERLKGVDSTLKIQPAKLEDSAVYLCASSARILRLSRETQYFGPGTRLLVL.

This clonotype was recorded many times. The CDR3 region has the DNA TGTGCCAGCAGTTCAGAGGCCCCTCCCAATCAGCCCCAGCATTTT. Protein product: CASSSEAPPNQPQHF. This chain joins TRBV28 and TRBJ1-5; D unresolved. CDR3 length equals 15 residues. Trimming left V 4 bases short and J 3 bases short, with 13 bases between. The germline V gene has CDR1 MDHEN and CDR2 SYDVKM.

In this sample, this clonotype turned up many times. The V and J genes are TRBV6-1 and TRBJ1-2; no definite D call. Germline loops: CDR1 MNHNS, CDR2 SASEGT. Trimming cost V 6 bases and J 2 bases, with 10 bases left between them. The CDR3 covers 13 residues. DNA for the CDR3: TGTGCCAGCAGGGAGGACGGAAACTATGGCTACACCTTC. This codes for CASREDGNYGYTF.

This clonotype was picked up many times. The J gene is TRBJ2-5, the V gene TRBV28; D might be TRBD1 or TRBD2, each matching 5 bases. This CDR3 contains 15 residues. Germline CDR1 MDHEN, CDR2 SYDVKM. Trimming shortened V by 3 bases and J by 1 base, and 12 bases separated the two germline ends. The CDR3 here is CASSFRGGRQETQYF. The CDR3 nucleotides read TGTGCCAGCAGTTTTCGGGGCGGCCGCCAAGAGACCCAGTACTTC.

This clonotype showed up many times. The V call is TRBV12-3 or TRBV12-4, the J call TRBJ2-6; possibly TRBD2 for D (6 bases). Trimming cost V 3 bases and J 0 bases, with 12 bases left between them. The CDR3 runs 17 residues. DNA for the CDR3: TGTGCCAGCAGTTTTAGGACTATTCGCTCTGGGGCCAACGTCCTGACTTTC. Amino acid sequence: CASSFRTIRSGANVLTF.

At least ten counts were recorded for this clonotype. This chain links TRBV6-5 with TRBJ1-2, with D perhaps matching TRBD1 (5 bases). Trimming left V 5 bases short and J 6 bases short, with 13 bases between. Germline loops: CDR1 MNHEY, CDR2 SVGAGI. This CDR3 comprises 13 residues. The CDR3 DNA follows: TGTGCCAGCAGTCCCTCAGGGAGAGATGGCTACACCTTC. Translated, it gives CASSPSGRDGYTF.

This clonotype was counted only a few times. The V gene is TRBV5-8, the J gene TRBJ2-4; D is possibly TRBD1 (5 bases). The germline V and J ends were trimmed by 4 bases and 1 base, with 9 bases remaining between them. This CDR3 has 14 residues. Germline V gene lookup returns CDR1 SGHTS and CDR2 YDEGEE. The CDR3 loop reads CASSPPGAKNIQYF. The CDR3 DNA follows: TGTGCCAGCAGCCCCCCAGGGGCCAAAAACATTCAGTACTTC. Complete variable domain (other parts from reference TRBV5-8 and TRBJ2-4): EAGVTQSPTHLIKTRGQQATLRCSPISGHTSVYWYQQALGLGLQFLLWYDEGEERNRGNFPPRFSGRQFPNYSSELNVNALELEDSALYLCASSPPGAKNIQYFGAGTRLSVL.

The sample holds a few counts of this clonotype. The rearrangement joins TRBV7-8 to TRBJ2-7, with D perhaps matching TRBD1 or TRBD2 (5 bases each). Germline CDR1 is SGHVS and CDR2 is FQNEAQ. There are 15 residues in the CDR3. Trimming stripped 2 bases from V and 4 bases from J, with 15 bases between. The CDR3 protein is CASSLRGTGLYEQYF. In DNA form, the CDR3 reads TGTGCCAGCAGCTTAAGGGGCACGGGATTATACGAGCAGTACTTC.

The chain couples TRBV7-2 to TRBJ1-2; D is ambiguous. Looked up from germline, CDR1 is SGHTA and CDR2 is FQGNSA. With 3 bases removed from V and 2 bases from J, the gap between germline ends came to 7 bases. The CDR3 loop spans 13 amino acids. The CDR3 DNA is TGTGCCAGCAGCTTTGTAAGCAACTATGGCTACACCTTC. It specifies CASSFVSNYGYTF.

This clonotype was seen at least ten times. J is TRBJ1-1 and V is TRBV19; possible D gene TRBD1, 5 bases. Germline CDR1 reads LNHDA; CDR2 reads SQIVND (reference sequence). The CDR3 runs to 14 residues. V lost 5 bases and J 5 bases, leaving 15 bases between the germline ends. The CDR3 coding sequence is TGTGCCAGTAGTCCCAGGGAGGGGAGGACTGAAGCTTTCTTT. Encoded protein: CASSPREGRTEAFF.

This clonotype came up a few times. This sequence joins TRBV6-1 and TRBJ2-5; D not certain. Trimming removed 6 bases from V and 3 bases from J, with 11 bases in between. The CDR3 spans 13 residues. In germline, CDR1 is MNHNS, CDR2 SASEGT. CDR3 loop: CASSHDWEETQYF. CDR3 sequence (DNA): TGTGCCAGCAGCCACGACTGGGAAGAGACCCAGTACTTC.

V usage is TRBV20-1 and J usage is TRBJ1-1, with D hard to call. The ends were cut back, 6 bases at V and 1 base at J, with 12 bases in the middle. There are 13 residues in the CDR3. Germline loops: CDR1 DFQATT, CDR2 SNEGSKA (reference sequence). This CDR3 is CSAPVRSNTEAFF. The CDR3, as DNA: TGCAGTGCGCCGGTTCGCTCGAACACTGAAGCTTTCTTT.

This clonotype came up many times. The chain joins TRBV11-2 to TRBJ1-2; TRBD1 is a possible D gene (6 bases). The CDR3 spans 13 residues. Between the trimmed V and J ends, which lost 4 bases and 4 bases, there was a span of 10 bases. Germline V CDR1 and CDR2: SGHAT, FQNNGV. CDR3 sequence (DNA): TGTGCCAGCAGCTCCCGAGGGGGCTATGGCTACACCTTC. This sequence encodes CASSSRGGYGYTF.

The table lists this clonotype with many counts. The chain is built from TRBV12-3 or TRBV12-4 and TRBJ1-1, with D maybe TRBD1 (5 bases). This CDR3 region has 13 residues. With 2 bases removed from V and 7 bases from J, the gap between germline ends came to 11 bases. The CDR3 here is CASSLRGGVEAFF. The CDR3 DNA reads TGTGCCAGCAGTTTACGGGGAGGGGTTGAAGCTTTCTTT.